These T cell receptor beta chains were read from a single sample in a study of blood T cell repertoires in COVID-19. Using immunoSEQ multiplex PCR, the repertoire was profiled, and TCRdb retains in-frame clones only, with some absent. Of approximately 280,000 clones listed, 89% are singletons. Sequencing was done on a sample of peripheral blood. The receptors were sampled from a woman aged 55-69 years with acute or convalescent COVID-19. Both conserved end residues are part of each CDR3. A D gene is named only where the DNA matches it firmly. Clone size, where shown, is once, few, many, or a class for clones that have expanded.

d_gene: -
v_gene: TRBV19
j_gene: TRBJ1-5
abundance: -
CDR3aa: CASRTGTSNQPQHF
CDR3nt: TGTGCCAGTAGGACCGGGACAAGCAATCAGCCCCAGCATTTT

d_gene: TRBD1
v_gene: TRBV7-3
j_gene: TRBJ2-2
abundance: -
CDR3aa: CASSPGGGGELFF
CDR3nt: TGTGCCAGCAGCCCAGGGGGCGGCGGGGAGCTGTTTTTT

d_gene: TRBD2
v_gene: TRBV7-8
j_gene: TRBJ2-5
abundance: once
CDR3aa: CASSRWTSGSRETQYF
CDR3nt: TGTGCCAGCAGCCGATGGACTAGCGGGAGCCGGGAGACCCAGTACTTC

d_gene: -
v_gene: TRBV19
j_gene: TRBJ2-2
abundance: -
CDR3aa: CASSFREPGGELFF
CDR3nt: TGTGCCAGTAGTTTCCGGGAGCCTGGCGGGGAGCTGTTTTTT

d_gene: TRBD2
v_gene: TRBV5-1
j_gene: TRBJ2-3
abundance: -
CDR3aa: CASSRLLAGGADTQYF
CDR3nt: TGCGCCAGCAGCAGGCTACTAGCGGGAGGGGCAGATACGCAGTATTTT

d_gene: TRBD2
v_gene: TRBV7-7
j_gene: TRBJ2-5
abundance: -
CDR3aa: CASSPRGGLLKETQYF
CDR3nt: TGTGCCAGCAGCCCCCGGGGGGGGCTTCTGAAAGAGACCCAGTACTTC

d_gene: -
v_gene: TRBV7-6
j_gene: TRBJ2-3
abundance: -
CDR3aa: CASSPLLGGTDTQYF
CDR3nt: TGTGCCAGCAGCCCGCTGCTCGGGGGCACAGATACGCAGTATTTT

d_gene: -
v_gene: TRBV11-3
j_gene: TRBJ2-3
abundance: -
CDR3aa: CASSQSTDTQYF
CDR3nt: TGTGCCAGCAGTCAGAGCACAGATACGCAGTATTTT

d_gene: -
v_gene: TRBV16
j_gene: TRBJ1-1
abundance: once
CDR3aa: CASSQSAGWDEAFF
CDR3nt: TGTGCCAGCAGCCAATCTGCAGGGTGGGATGAAGCTTTCTTT

d_gene: -
v_gene: TRBV11-2
j_gene: TRBJ1-3
abundance: -
CDR3aa: CASTLRGNSGNTIYF
CDR3nt: TGTGCCAGCACCCTGAGAGGGAACTCTGGAAACACCATATATTTT

d_gene: -
v_gene: TRBV9
j_gene: TRBJ1-3
abundance: -
CDR3aa: CASSVSGNGNTIYF
CDR3nt: TGTGCCAGCAGCGTTTCCGGGAATGGAAACACCATATATTTT

d_gene: TRBD2
v_gene: TRBV27
j_gene: TRBJ2-1
abundance: -
CDR3aa: CASSALAGVFNEQFF
CDR3nt: TGTGCCAGCAGTGCACTAGCGGGAGTATTCAATGAGCAGTTCTTC

d_gene: TRBD2
v_gene: TRBV19
j_gene: TRBJ2-1
abundance: -
CDR3aa: CASSPRGAGGQNEQFF
CDR3nt: TGTGCCAGTAGTCCCCGCGGGGCGGGAGGTCAGAATGAGCAGTTCTTC

d_gene: TRBD2
v_gene: TRBV19
j_gene: TRBJ2-5
abundance: -
CDR3aa: CASSSGLAGPQETQYF
CDR3nt: TGTGCCAGTAGTTCCGGACTAGCGGGTCCTCAAGAGACCCAGTACTTC

d_gene: -
v_gene: TRBV6-6
j_gene: TRBJ2-1
abundance: -
CDR3aa: CASSYVRDEQFF
CDR3nt: TGTGCCAGCAGTTATGTGAGGGATGAGCAGTTCTTC

d_gene: -
v_gene: TRBV28
j_gene: TRBJ2-5
abundance: -
CDR3aa: CASRGGQETQYF
CDR3nt: TGTGCCAGCAGGGGGGGACAAGAGACCCAGTACTTC

d_gene: -
v_gene: TRBV5-1
j_gene: TRBJ2-6
abundance: -
CDR3aa: CASSFGSGSAGANVLTF
CDR3nt: TGCGCCAGCAGCTTCGGATCAGGTTCGGCCGGGGCCAACGTCCTGACTTTC

d_gene: TRBD1
v_gene: TRBV10-3
j_gene: TRBJ1-2
abundance: -
CDR3aa: CAISEGQENYGYTF
CDR3nt: TGTGCCATCAGTGAGGGACAGGAGAACTATGGCTACACCTTC

d_gene: TRBD2
v_gene: TRBV19
j_gene: TRBJ2-3
abundance: few
CDR3aa: CASSIGVAGGDTQYF
CDR3nt: TGTGCCAGTAGTATAGGGGTAGCGGGAGGTGATACGCAGTATTTT

d_gene: TRBD2
v_gene: TRBV7-2
j_gene: TRBJ2-7
abundance: -
CDR3aa: CASSSHSGGASRSYEQYF
CDR3nt: TGTGCCAGCAGCTCCCATAGCGGGGGGGCAAGTCGATCCTACGAGCAGTACTTC

d_gene: -
v_gene: TRBV6-2/TRBV6-3
j_gene: TRBJ1-5
abundance: -
CDR3aa: CASSKGVKGDVWSNQPQHF
CDR3nt: TGTGCCAGCAGCAAAGGGGTCAAGGGGGACGTTTGGAGCAATCAGCCCCAGCATTTT

d_gene: -
v_gene: TRBV28
j_gene: TRBJ1-5
abundance: -
CDR3aa: CASSLATARRGQPQHF
CDR3nt: TGTGCCAGCAGTTTGGCGACAGCTCGGCGGGGTCAGCCCCAGCATTTT

d_gene: TRBD1
v_gene: TRBV6-2/TRBV6-3
j_gene: TRBJ1-5
abundance: -
CDR3aa: CASSLGGQNNQPQHF
CDR3nt: TGTGCCAGCAGCCTCGGGGGACAGAACAATCAGCCCCAGCATTTT

d_gene: TRBD1
v_gene: TRBV7-9
j_gene: TRBJ2-7
abundance: -
CDR3aa: CASSDRDRGSYEQYF
CDR3nt: TGTGCCAGCAGCGATCGGGACAGGGGCTCCTACGAGCAGTACTTC

d_gene: TRBD2
v_gene: TRBV3-1/TRBV3-2
j_gene: TRBJ2-1
abundance: -
CDR3aa: CASSQLRLAGESYNEQFF
CDR3nt: TGTGCCAGCAGCCAATTGCGTCTAGCGGGAGAGTCCTACAATGAGCAGTTCTTC

d_gene: -
v_gene: TRBV18
j_gene: TRBJ1-2
abundance: once
CDR3aa: CASSPRAAGELYGYTF
CDR3nt: TGTGCCAGCTCACCACGGGCGGCAGGGGAGCTCTATGGCTACACCTTC

d_gene: TRBD1
v_gene: TRBV7-6
j_gene: TRBJ2-7
abundance: -
CDR3aa: CASSSSTDRVEQYF
CDR3nt: TGTGCCAGCAGCTCCTCCACGGACAGGGTAGAGCAGTACTTC

d_gene: TRBD1
v_gene: TRBV4-1
j_gene: TRBJ1-5
abundance: few
CDR3aa: CASSQIQGARVNQPQHF
CDR3nt: TGCGCCAGCAGCCAAATACAGGGGGCTAGGGTCAATCAGCCCCAGCATTTT

d_gene: -
v_gene: TRBV19
j_gene: TRBJ2-1
abundance: -
CDR3aa: CASSKWGGGNEQFF
CDR3nt: TGTGCCAGTAGTAAGTGGGGAGGGGGTAATGAGCAGTTCTTC

d_gene: TRBD1
v_gene: TRBV19
j_gene: TRBJ2-7
abundance: few
CDR3aa: CASSTNRGQTYEQYF
CDR3nt: TGTGCCAGTAGTACCAACAGGGGTCAAACCTACGAGCAGTACTTC

d_gene: -
v_gene: TRBV25-1
j_gene: TRBJ1-1
abundance: -
CDR3aa: CASSHTGSTEAFF
CDR3nt: TGTGCCAGCAGTCATACAGGGTCCACTGAAGCTTTCTTT

d_gene: TRBD1
v_gene: TRBV4-2
j_gene: TRBJ1-1
abundance: -
CDR3aa: CASSQEKTGASHLSTEAFF
CDR3nt: TGTGCCAGCAGCCAAGAGAAGACAGGGGCGTCCCACTTGAGCACTGAAGCTTTCTTT

d_gene: -
v_gene: TRBV24-1
j_gene: TRBJ2-3
abundance: -
CDR3aa: CATSDSGQSTDTQYF
CDR3nt: TGTGCCACCAGTGATTCCGGACAGAGCACAGATACGCAGTATTTT

d_gene: TRBD2
v_gene: TRBV28
j_gene: TRBJ2-5
abundance: -
CDR3aa: CASSLAIPGTSGGAPETQYF
CDR3nt: TGTGCCAGCAGTTTAGCGATACCCGGGACTAGCGGGGGAGCCCCGGAGACCCAGTACTTC

d_gene: -
v_gene: TRBV5-1
j_gene: TRBJ2-7
abundance: -
CDR3aa: CASTLGSSYEQYF
CDR3nt: TGCGCCAGCACCCTTGGTAGCTCCTACGAGCAGTACTTC

d_gene: -
v_gene: TRBV2
j_gene: TRBJ1-2
abundance: -
CDR3aa: CASSETGAYGYTF
CDR3nt: TGTGCCAGCAGTGAGACAGGTGCCTATGGCTACACCTTC

d_gene: -
v_gene: TRBV6-1
j_gene: TRBJ2-5
abundance: once
CDR3aa: CASSEESLAKETQYF
CDR3nt: TGTGCCAGCAGTGAAGAAAGTCTAGCGAAAGAGACCCAGTACTTC

d_gene: -
v_gene: TRBV9
j_gene: TRBJ2-7
abundance: -
CDR3aa: CASSLRDSGVREQYF
CDR3nt: TGTGCCAGCAGCCTCCGGGACTCCGGCGTGAGGGAGCAGTACTTC

d_gene: TRBD2
v_gene: TRBV7-9
j_gene: TRBJ2-1
abundance: -
CDR3aa: CASSLSGRSHNEQFF
CDR3nt: TGTGCCAGCAGCCTTAGCGGGAGGTCCCACAATGAGCAGTTCTTC

d_gene: -
v_gene: TRBV27
j_gene: TRBJ1-1
abundance: -
CDR3aa: CASSLGGRGWVSTEAFF
CDR3nt: TGTGCCAGCAGTTTAGGTGGCAGGGGATGGGTGTCCACTGAAGCTTTCTTT

d_gene: -
v_gene: TRBV29-1
j_gene: TRBJ2-6
abundance: -
CDR3aa: CSVRGGGTGANVLTF
CDR3nt: TGCAGCGTAAGAGGAGGCGGGACTGGGGCCAACGTCCTGACTTTC

d_gene: -
v_gene: TRBV5-4
j_gene: TRBJ2-2
abundance: -
CDR3aa: CASSSPTGNTGELFF
CDR3nt: TGTGCCAGCAGCTCACCAACAGGAAACACCGGGGAGCTGTTTTTT

d_gene: TRBD1
v_gene: TRBV12-3/TRBV12-4
j_gene: TRBJ1-1
abundance: -
CDR3aa: CASMRGTGLQAFF
CDR3nt: TGTGCCAGCATGAGGGGGACAGGGCTACAAGCTTTCTTT

d_gene: TRBD1
v_gene: TRBV5-1
j_gene: TRBJ1-2
abundance: -
CDR3aa: CASSSLTGEGSYGYTF
CDR3nt: TGCGCCAGCAGCTCCTTGACAGGGGAGGGTAGCTATGGCTACACCTTC

d_gene: -
v_gene: TRBV10-2
j_gene: TRBJ2-5
abundance: once
CDR3aa: CASLGGVLAETQYF
CDR3nt: TGCGCCAGCTTAGGCGGGGTGTTAGCAGAGACCCAGTACTTC

d_gene: -
v_gene: TRBV27
j_gene: TRBJ2-7
abundance: -
CDR3aa: CASTLGRGSYEQYF
CDR3nt: TGTGCCAGCACCCTTGGAAGGGGATCCTACGAGCAGTACTTC

d_gene: TRBD2
v_gene: TRBV18
j_gene: TRBJ2-7
abundance: -
CDR3aa: CASSPKGAGGFSYEQYF
CDR3nt: TGTGCCAGCTCACCAAAAGGAGCGGGAGGTTTCTCCTACGAGCAGTACTTC

d_gene: -
v_gene: TRBV7-2
j_gene: TRBJ2-2
abundance: -
CDR3aa: CASSLGGTLRAGELFF
CDR3nt: TGTGCCAGCAGCTTAGGAGGGACTCTGAGGGCCGGGGAGCTGTTTTTT

d_gene: TRBD1
v_gene: TRBV6-2/TRBV6-3
j_gene: TRBJ2-7
abundance: few
CDR3aa: CASSYQLDRGGRYEQYF
CDR3nt: TGTGCCAGCAGTTACCAGTTGGACAGGGGAGGTCGCTACGAGCAGTACTTC

d_gene: TRBD1
v_gene: TRBV12-5
j_gene: TRBJ1-2
abundance: -
CDR3aa: CASGFQTGGTSYYGYTF
CDR3nt: TGTGCTAGTGGTTTTCAGACAGGGGGCACCTCTTACTATGGCTACACCTTC

d_gene: TRBD2
v_gene: TRBV4-3
j_gene: TRBJ2-7
abundance: -
CDR3aa: CASSRIAGGSSYEQYF
CDR3nt: TGCGCCAGCAGCCGGATAGCGGGGGGGAGCTCCTACGAGCAGTACTTC

d_gene: TRBD1
v_gene: TRBV6-5
j_gene: TRBJ1-2
abundance: few
CDR3aa: CASSSTTGGLGGYTF
CDR3nt: TGTGCCAGCAGTTCCACCACAGGGGGGCTAGGAGGCTACACCTTC

d_gene: -
v_gene: TRBV4-3
j_gene: TRBJ1-5
abundance: -
CDR3aa: CASSQGGRENQPQHF
CDR3nt: TGCGCCAGCAGCCAAGGAGGACGGGAGAATCAGCCCCAGCATTTT

d_gene: -
v_gene: TRBV29-1
j_gene: TRBJ2-5
abundance: -
CDR3aa: CSVERQRQETQYF
CDR3nt: TGCAGCGTTGAAAGACAGCGACAAGAGACCCAGTACTTC

d_gene: TRBD2
v_gene: TRBV5-1
j_gene: TRBJ2-1
abundance: once
CDR3aa: CASSFLGLAVHNEQFF
CDR3nt: TGCGCCAGCAGCTTTTTGGGACTAGCGGTCCACAATGAGCAGTTCTTC